The rows below give T cell receptor beta chains drawn from one sample of a study of early T cells in non-severe SARS-CoV-2 infection. In TCRdb, the 5' RACE reads were re-called with MiXCR into one record per CDR3 protein. Of 51,000 or so distinct CDR3 sequences listed, approximately 11% are singletons. Sequences were obtained from whole blood. Receptor source: an adult who was a healthcare worker with PCR-confirmed SARS-CoV-2 infection or an uninfected control (not recorded which). CDR3s leave out the opening cysteine and the closing phenylalanine or tryptophan. Clone sizes are shown as once, few, many or a size class.

CDR3 protein,J gene,clone size,V gene
ASRKTGYEAF,TRBJ1-1,many,TRBV7-2
ASSYGARPDNIQY,TRBJ2-4,many,TRBV6-5
ASSLRPQETQY,TRBJ2-5,few,TRBV11-1
SAPLVRDTTGELF,TRBJ2-2,many,TRBV20-1
ASSTDRGPEPNSNQPQH,TRBJ1-5,few,TRBV5-6
ASSQSKGRMNTEAF,TRBJ1-1,many,TRBV4-1
ASSLAGHAEKLF,TRBJ1-4,many,TRBV7-2
ASSRGLAGHNTDTQY,TRBJ2-3,few,TRBV4-1
ASSWEGITYNEQF,TRBJ2-1,few,TRBV27
ASTNPGNYGYT,TRBJ1-2,many,TRBV9